Described below is a single T cell receptor (beta chain) sequence and its context. Antigen specificity is unknown. The sample belongs to a study of Tregs in tolerant kidney transplant recipients. Study details: Related graft donors supplied nonmyeloablative bone marrow transplants, and mixed chimerism was transient. Study-wide points: Changing PCR primers prevented nucleotide comparison between some patients' samples.

Produced via immunoSEQ multiplex PCR; TCRdb's table is partial and in-frame only. Among tens of thousands of clones listed, roughly 93% were seen once. CD4+CD25+CD127- Tregs, CD4+CD25- non-Tregs, CD4 and CD8 cells were sorted. CDR1 is SGHNT and CDR2 is YYREEE in the germline V gene (reference sequence). This CDR3 contains 12 residues. Trimming removed 1 base at V and 3 bases at J, with 4 bases between. The sample was CD4+ T cells from blood, taken before the transplant. The sequence derives from a human donor who received a combined kidney and bone marrow transplant. This chain links TRBV5-4 with TRBJ2-5; no clear D. The CDR3 sequence: CASSLPEETQYF. For the CDR3, the DNA is TGTGCCAGCAGCTTGCCAGAAGAGACCCAGTACTTC.